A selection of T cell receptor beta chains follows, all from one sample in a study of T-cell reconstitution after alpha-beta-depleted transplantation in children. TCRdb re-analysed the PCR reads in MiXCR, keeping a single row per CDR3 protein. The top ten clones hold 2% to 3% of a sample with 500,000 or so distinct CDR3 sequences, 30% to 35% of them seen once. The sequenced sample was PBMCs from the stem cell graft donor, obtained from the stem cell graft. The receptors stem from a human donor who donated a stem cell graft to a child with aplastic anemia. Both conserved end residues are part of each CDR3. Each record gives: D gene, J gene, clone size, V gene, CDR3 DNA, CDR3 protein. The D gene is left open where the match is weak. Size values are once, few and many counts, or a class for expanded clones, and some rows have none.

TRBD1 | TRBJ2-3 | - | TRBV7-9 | TGTGCCAGCAGCACTCCCGGGACAGCGGGCACAGATACGCAGTATTTT | CASSTPGTAGTDTQYF
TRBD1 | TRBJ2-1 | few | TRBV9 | TGTGCCAGCAGCGTAGGGGGGACAGGGCTCAATGAGCAGTTCTTC | CASSVGGTGLNEQFF
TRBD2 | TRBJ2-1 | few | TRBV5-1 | TGCGCCAGCATAGCCGGGACTAGCGGGAACAATGAGCAGTTCTTC | CASIAGTSGNNEQFF
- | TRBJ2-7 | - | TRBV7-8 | TGTGCCAGCAGCTTTGCTCACCGGGACCTCCCGGAGCAGTACTTC | CASSFAHRDLPEQYF
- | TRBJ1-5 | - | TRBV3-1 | TGTGCCAGCAGCCAGGGGCCCACAGCTAGCAATCAGCCCCAGCATTTT | CASSQGPTASNQPQHF
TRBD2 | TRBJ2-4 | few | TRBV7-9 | TGTGCCAGCACTCAACTAGCGGGCGGTGGAAACATTCAGTACTTC | CASTQLAGGGNIQYF
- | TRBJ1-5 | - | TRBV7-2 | TGTGCCAGCAGCTTAGTGAGCGGGGCCAATCAGCCCCAGCATTTT | CASSLVSGANQPQHF
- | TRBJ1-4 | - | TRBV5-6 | TGTGCCAGCAGCTTTGAAGGGGAACTGTTTTTT | CASSFEGELFF
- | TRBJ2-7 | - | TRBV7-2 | TGTGCCAGCAGCTCACAGGGCTCGGCCTCCTACGAGCAGTACTTC | CASSSQGSASYEQYF
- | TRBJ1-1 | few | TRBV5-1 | TGCGCCAGCAGCGACTCAGCCCTCGGGGCTGAAGCTTTCTTT | CASSDSALGAEAFF
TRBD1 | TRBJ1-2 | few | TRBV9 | TGTGCCAGCAGCAGGACAGGGGACAGAAACTATGGCTACACCTTC | CASSRTGDRNYGYTF
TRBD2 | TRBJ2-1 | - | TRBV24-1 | TGTGCCACCAGTGATTCAGCTAGCGGGCACTACAATGAGCAGTTCTTC | CATSDSASGHYNEQFF
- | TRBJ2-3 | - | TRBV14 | TGTGCCAGCAGCCTACCCTCAACCAGTGCGCAGTATTTT | CASSLPSTSAQYF
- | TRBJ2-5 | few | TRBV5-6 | TGTGCCAGCAGCTTGGCTGGGGGTGTTTTAGAGACCCAGTACTTC | CASSLAGGVLETQYF
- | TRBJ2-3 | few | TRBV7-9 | TGTGCCAGCAGCCCATACCACGGCGGGGGCACAGATACGCAGTATTTT | CASSPYHGGGTDTQYF
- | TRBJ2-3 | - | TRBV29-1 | TGCAGCGTTGAAGACCTCTTGGCGGGCTTCACAGATACGCAGTATTTT | CSVEDLLAGFTDTQYF
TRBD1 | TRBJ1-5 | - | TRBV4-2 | TGTGCCAGCAGCCAAGCCGGACCGACAGGGAATCAGCCCCAGCATTTT | CASSQAGPTGNQPQHF
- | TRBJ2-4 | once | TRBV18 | TGTGCCAGCTCACCACCAGACAGCCAAAACATTCAGTACTTC | CASSPPDSQNIQYF
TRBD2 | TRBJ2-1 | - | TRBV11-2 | TGTGCCAGCAGCTTGATAGCGGGAGGGCCGGGCACCTACAATGAGCAGTTCTTC | CASSLIAGGPGTYNEQFF
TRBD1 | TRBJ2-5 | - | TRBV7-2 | TGTGCCAGCAGCCGAGACAGGGGAAAGACCCAGTACTTC | CASSRDRGKTQYF
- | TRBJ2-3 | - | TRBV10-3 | TGTGCCATCAGTGACCAAAGCACAGATACGCAGTATTTT | CAISDQSTDTQYF
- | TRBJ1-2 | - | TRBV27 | TGTGCCAGCAGCTCTCCCAGGACTGCTAACTATGGCTACACCTTC | CASSSPRTANYGYTF
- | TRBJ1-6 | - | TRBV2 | TGTGCCAGCAGTGGGACGGAGAATTCACCCCTCCACTTT | CASSGTENSPLHF
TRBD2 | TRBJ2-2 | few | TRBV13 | TGTGCCAGCAGCAAGGTAGCGGGGAGGATAACCTCGAACACCGGGGAGCTGTTTTTT | CASSKVAGRITSNTGELFF
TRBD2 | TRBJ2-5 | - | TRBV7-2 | TGTGCCAGCAGCCCGAGGACTAGCGGGGGGGGGACCCAGTACTTC | CASSPRTSGGGTQYF
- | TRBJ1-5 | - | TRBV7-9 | TGTGCCAGCAGCAACACAGGCCTTAGCAATCAGCCCCAGCATTTT | CASSNTGLSNQPQHF
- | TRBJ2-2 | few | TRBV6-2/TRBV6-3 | TGTGCCTCGGTCGGCGGGCGAGGCACCGGGGAGCTGTTTTTT | CASVGGRGTGELFF
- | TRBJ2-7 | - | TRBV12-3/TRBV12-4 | TGTGCCAGCAGTTTTCAGGTTACCTACGAGCAGTACTTC | CASSFQVTYEQYF
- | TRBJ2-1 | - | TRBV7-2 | TGTGCCAGCAGCTTACATCGGGGCTACAATGAGCAGTTCTTC | CASSLHRGYNEQFF
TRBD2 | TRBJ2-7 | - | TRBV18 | TGTGCCAGCTCACCACAACCTAGCGGGGCCTACGAGCAGTACTTC | CASSPQPSGAYEQYF
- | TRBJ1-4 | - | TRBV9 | TGTGCCAGCAGCGTAGGAACCATCCACGATGAAAAACTGTTTTTT | CASSVGTIHDEKLFF
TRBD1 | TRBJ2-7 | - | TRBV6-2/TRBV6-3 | TGTGCCAGCAGTGACAGGACAGGGCAGCTCTACGAGCAGTACTTC | CASSDRTGQLYEQYF